These 14 T cell receptor beta chains share one sample of origin, sequenced in a study of blood T cell repertoires in COVID-19. Sequenced by immunoSEQ multiplex PCR; TCRdb stores in-frame clones only, minus some. The profile shows about 310,000 clones, around 90% of them singletons. Material: peripheral blood. These receptors all stem from a man aged 50 to 59 with active or convalescent COVID-19.

This chain uses TRBV10-3 with TRBJ1-5; TRBD1 matches 7 bases. After removal of 0 bases from V and 6 bases from J, the junction contained 11 bases not matched to a gene. CDR3 length equals 17 residues. CDR1 is ENHRY and CDR2 is SYGVKD in the germline V gene. The CDR3 sequence is CAISESETGMSPQPQHF. CDR3 nucleotide sequence: TGTGCCATCAGTGAGTCGGAGACAGGGATGTCACCTCAGCCCCAGCATTTT.

V and J are TRBV28 and TRBJ2-1; 7 bases are shared with TRBD2. Per the germline V gene, CDR1 is MDHEN and CDR2 is SYDVKM. V shed 7 bases and J 6 bases; nucleotides not matched to a gene: 6. The CDR3 loop spans 13 amino acids. The CDR3 nucleotides are TGTGCCAGCACAGAGCGGGGTCCCAATGAGCAGTTCTTC. Protein: CASTERGPNEQFF.

The gene calls are TRBV15 and TRBJ1-2; 10 bases are shared with TRBD1. Trimming cost V 1 base and J 9 bases; bases outside gene matches: 8. Per germline, CDR1 LNHNV and CDR2 YYDKDF (reference sequence). CDR3 length equals 15 residues. CDR3 in DNA: TGTGCCACCAGCAGAGGAGGAGGGGGACAGGGGCGCTACACCTTC. This gives the protein CATSRGGGGQGRYTF.

This rearrangement joins TRBV7-2 to TRBJ1-1, with 10 bases matching TRBD1. CDR1 and CDR2 (germline): SGHTA, FQGNSA. The CDR3 covers 15 residues. V shed 6 bases, J shed 4 bases, and the junction held 8 bases outside the gene matches. The CDR3 here is CASSLSDRGTTEAFF. The CDR3 nucleotides read TGTGCCAGCAGTCTCTCGGACAGGGGGACCACTGAAGCTTTCTTT.

This chain connects TRBV19 to TRBJ2-1; D perhaps matches TRBD1 (6 bases). The CDR3 runs 14 residues. Germline CDR1 is LNHDA and CDR2 is SQIVND (reference sequence). With 5 bases removed from V and 6 bases from J, the gap between germline ends came to 14 bases. Written as DNA, the CDR3 is TGTGCCAGTAGTTCCCGGACAGTTCCCAATGAGCAGTTCTTC. Its protein product is CASSSRTVPNEQFF.

As DNA, the CDR3 is TGTGCCAGCACCCTTTTGACAGACTCTGGAAACACCATATATTTT. This translates into CASTLLTDSGNTIYF. This sequence joins TRBV7-8 and TRBJ1-3; D may be TRBD1 (5 bases). V gave up 7 bases and J gave up 0 bases, with 13 bases separating them. The CDR3 loop spans 15 amino acids. Per the germline V gene, CDR1 is SGHVS and CDR2 is FQNEAQ. The full variable domain, in which reference TRBV7-8 and TRBJ1-3 provide the parts outside the CDR3, is GAGVSQSPRYKVAKRGQDVALRCDPISGHVSLFWYQQALGQGPEFLTYFQNEAQLDKSGLPSDRFFAERPEGSVSTLKIQRTQQEDSAVYLCASTLLTDSGNTIYFGEGSWLTVV.

This chain connects TRBV28 to TRBJ1-2; 7 nucleotides line up with TRBD1. The germline V gene has CDR1 MDHEN and CDR2 SYDVKM. Losses at the gene ends were 6 bases for V and 4 bases for J; bases not matched to a gene: 5. The CDR3 runs to 13 residues. CDR3 sequence: CASSPGQFYGYTF. The CDR3 DNA is TGTGCCAGCAGCCCGGGACAGTTCTATGGCTACACCTTC.

V usage is TRBV7-9 and J usage is TRBJ1-2, with no clear D. V was clipped by 5 bases and J by 4 bases, with 14 bases between them. The germline gives CDR1 SEHNR, CDR2 FQNEAQ (reference sequence). The CDR3 sequence is 14 residues long. CDR3 loop: CASSGRLPSYGYTF. CDR3 nucleotide sequence: TGTGCCAGCAGCGGCAGGCTACCGAGCTATGGCTACACCTTC.

J is TRBJ1-2 and V is TRBV5-4; 9 bases map to TRBD1. The germline CDR1 and CDR2 sequences are SGHNT and YYREEE (reference sequence). CDR3 length: 15 residues. With V trimmed by 4 bases and J by 2 bases, 6 bases remained unmatched. CDR3 nucleotides: TGTGCCAGCAGCACACCGGGACAGGGAAACTATGGCTACACCTTC. Translated: CASSTPGQGNYGYTF.

This chain uses TRBV29-1 with TRBJ1-2, with D perhaps TRBD1 (6 bases). This CDR3 contains 14 residues. Germline V gives CDR1 SQVTM, CDR2 ANQGSEA. With 7 bases removed from V and 1 base from J, the gap between germline ends came to 16 bases. The CDR3 coding sequence is TGCAGCGCGGAAGATGACAGGTTTAACTATGGCTACACCTTC. Its protein is CSAEDDRFNYGYTF.

The chain has TRBV28 and TRBJ1-6; 7 nucleotides line up with TRBD1. The CDR3 runs to 14 residues. Germline V CDR1 and CDR2: MDHEN, SYDVKM. Unmatched junction bases numbered 7, after V lost 5 bases and J lost 9 bases. CDR3 sequence (DNA): TGTGCCAGCAGTCGAGACAGGGAAGGTTCACCCCTCCACTTT. Translating it yields CASSRDREGSPLHF.

This clone has only one observation. The genes are TRBV6-5 and TRBJ1-6, with a possible D match to TRBD1 (5 bases). CDR1 is MNHEY, CDR2 SVGAGI, per germline. CDR3 length: 13 amino acids. Deletions cut 6 bases from V and 8 bases from J, with 11 bases between. CDR3 DNA: TGTGCCAGCAGGGCAGCCAGGGATTCACCCCTCCACTTT. Translation: CASRAARDSPLHF.

The chain is built from TRBV24-1 and TRBJ2-3, with 8 bases matching TRBD2. Germline V gene sequence: CDR1 KGHDR, CDR2 SFDVKD. The V gene end was trimmed by 4 bases and the J gene end by 1 base; junction bases not matched to a gene: 6. The CDR3 has 16 amino acids. CDR3 DNA sequence: TGTGCCACCAGTGAACCTGGGGGACTAGGCACAGATACGCAGTATTTT. Translating it yields CATSEPGGLGTDTQYF.

The table lists this clone with a few counts. The rearrangement joins TRBV6-5 to TRBJ1-3; 8 bases agree with TRBD1. This CDR3 has 14 amino acids. The V gene's germline CDR1 is MNHEY and CDR2 SVGAGI. Trimming took 6 bases from V and 8 from J; bases not matched to a gene: 9. Here the CDR3 reads CASSLDRDGYTIYF. The DNA for the CDR3 is TGTGCCAGCAGCCTGGACAGGGATGGGTACACCATATATTTT.